This T cell receptor beta chain was sequenced during a study of early T cells in non-severe SARS-CoV-2 infection. Study-wide context: Sequencing was performed on bulk RNA from unsorted whole blood, leaving chains unpaired.

This clonotype was counted only a few times. Its antigen is unknown. Each single cDNA molecule received a unique molecular identifier. TCRdb processed the 5' RACE reads anew with MiXCR; each CDR3 protein has one entry. The data show about 61,000 distinct CDR3 sequences, with around 11% seen just once and over 1% held by the top ten. Study-wide points: Missing private and CD4 specificities, VDJdb matching favored anti-spike CD8 responses.

The germline CDR1 and CDR2 sequences are GTSNPN and SVGIG (reference sequence). This CDR3 is 14 amino acids long. Trimming stripped 6 bases from V and 1 base from J, with 14 bases between. The sequence came from an adult who was a healthcare worker with PCR-confirmed SARS-CoV-2 infection or an uninfected control (not recorded which). The donor label of this sample is uncertain. Material: whole blood, obtained at baseline. The chain has TRBV30 and TRBJ2-3; maybe TRBD2 (6 bases). The DNA of the CDR3 is TGTGCCTGTTACCGCCCGGGGGGCACAGATACGCAGTATTTT. The encoded protein is CACYRPGGTDTQYF.